This entry describes one T cell receptor beta chain. This clonotype was recorded a few times. Its antigen has not been determined. The input lacks base qualities; no much larger clone sits a single base away. Libraries were constructed by 5' RACE. Instrument used: Illumina HiSeq 2500. A second PCR of about 7 to 12 cycles was performed with a sample-barcoded 5' primer and a J-beta primer mix. Each TCR beta cDNA molecule received a unique molecular identifier from a template-switch 5' adaptor carrying 12 random nucleotides. At least 2.5 million CDR3-containing paired-end reads were obtained from each sample. All of the RNA was converted into first-strand cDNA using the Mint cDNA synthesis kit, with a TRBC-specific oligonucleotide serving as the primer. Following uracil-DNA glycosylase treatment, a first 18-cycle PCR with universal primers M1SS and BC2_uni_R was performed on all cDNA. Under the source paper's analysis protocol: For normalization, 1 million high-quality reads, each with a distinct molecular identifier, were randomly selected from each sample. Instead of being binned into consensus sequences, reads with shared molecular identifiers were discarded. MiTCR, set to a Q25 quality threshold and the strictest error-elimination algorithm, was used for CDR3 identification, clonotype clustering and error correction. A nonparametric unseen species model using Euler transformation provided a lower-bound estimate of total TCR beta diversity. TCRdb handled the public reads itself, with Q25 trimming in fastp and clone calling in MiXCR, and kept productive beta chains. Each CDR3 protein appears once, grouped with its most common genes and DNA. TCRdb's processing, not the study's, gives the V and J calls here. The sample table lists 1.5 million to 2 million distinct CDR3 sequences, just under 50% of them with a count of one. Of the sample, over 2% falls within the top ten clones.

This sample was included in a study of blood T cells in healthy people across ages (dated by TCRdb to the mid-2010s). With regard to the full study: In model experiments, template switching captured roughly one uniquely barcoded TCR beta cDNA molecule for every two T cells. The study measured age-related changes in TCR beta repertoire diversity using deep sequencing normalized with unique cDNA molecular identifiers. Donors were grouped into four age groups: young (average approximately 15 years), middle-aged (39), aged (around 62) and long-lived (approximately 82). To avoid experimental bias, donors of different ages were spread randomly across the sequencing lanes. Using the same blood draw, the study looked at two additional independent replicas of 1 million unique cDNA reads for two donors, one aged 18 to 30 and the other aged 80 or older.

The CDR3, cysteine through phenylalanine, is 13 amino acids long. Only the CDR3 DNA stays, 39 bases, in frame from base 1. V sheds 3 bases and J sheds 7 bases, leaving 15 bases between their ends. The germline V gene provides CDR1 SQVTM and CDR2 ANQGSEA. Systemically healthy Caucasian individuals from Russia, 35 to 50 in total and aged roughly 6 to 100 years, were included as donors. Each donor gave around 9.9 milliliters of peripheral blood, collected into EDTA-treated Vacutainer tubes. Ficoll-Paque density-gradient centrifugation was used to isolate PBMCs, with at least 6 million obtained per sample. Trizol reagent was used to extract total RNA from the PBMCs, yielding at least 6 micrograms per sample. Naive CD45RAhigh/CD27high T cell percentages were measured by flow cytometry on a PBMC aliquot from every donor. Study-wide findings and limitations: Because donor CMV infection status was unknown, age-related changes in expanded clonotypes were potentially confounded. Compared with the aged group, the long-lived group had more naive CD4+ T cells, fewer expanded clones and increased TCR diversity, suggesting age selection. There was a strong correlation between observed TCR beta diversity and the percentage of naive T cells measured by flow cytometry. Conclusive comparison of naive and antigen-experienced compartments was prevented by the profiling of bulk unsorted PBMCs. Estimates of total diversity based on one million sequenced T cells were considered lower bounds and underestimates. As age increased, observed TCR beta diversity per million T cells dropped in a roughly linear way, and a significant reduction was already evident by age 40.

The chain joins TRBV29-1 to TRBJ1-2; D gene: possibly TRBD1, on 6 matching bases. The sequenced material came from blood. The receptor was derived from a woman between 40 and 50 years old in good health. The nucleotides are TGCAGCGTTGATAAGGGGGGGGAGCGTGGCTACACCTTC. It translates to CSVDKGGERGYTF.